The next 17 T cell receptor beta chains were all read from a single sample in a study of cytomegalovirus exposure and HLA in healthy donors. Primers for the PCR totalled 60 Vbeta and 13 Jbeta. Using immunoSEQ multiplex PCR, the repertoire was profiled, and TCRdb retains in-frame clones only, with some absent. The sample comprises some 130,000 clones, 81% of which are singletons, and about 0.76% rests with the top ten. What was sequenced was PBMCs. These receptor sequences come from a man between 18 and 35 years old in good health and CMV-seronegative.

Here the CDR3 reads CASSIRDRVFNQPQHF. CDR3 DNA: TGTGCCAGTAGTATCAGAGACAGGGTTTTCAATCAGCCCCAGCATTTT. V is TRBV19 and J is TRBJ1-5, with TRBD1 identical over 7 bases. The CDR3 contains 16 residues. Germline assignment: CDR1 LNHDA and CDR2 SQIVND (reference sequence). Trimming cost V 3 bases and J 3 bases; bases outside gene matches: 8.

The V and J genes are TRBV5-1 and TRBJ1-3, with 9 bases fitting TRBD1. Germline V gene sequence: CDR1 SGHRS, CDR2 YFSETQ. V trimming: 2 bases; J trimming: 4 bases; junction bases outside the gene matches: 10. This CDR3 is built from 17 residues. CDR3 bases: TGCGCCAGCAGCTTCCGAGGGAACAGGGGGCCAGGAAACACCATATATTTT. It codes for CASSFRGNRGPGNTIYF.

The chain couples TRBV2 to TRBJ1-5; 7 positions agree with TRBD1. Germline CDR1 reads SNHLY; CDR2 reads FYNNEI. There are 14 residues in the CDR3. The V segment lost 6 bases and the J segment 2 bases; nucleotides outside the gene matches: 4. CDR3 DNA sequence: TGTGCCAGCAGCGACACAGGGGGCAATCAGCCCCAGCATTTT. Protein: CASSDTGGNQPQHF.

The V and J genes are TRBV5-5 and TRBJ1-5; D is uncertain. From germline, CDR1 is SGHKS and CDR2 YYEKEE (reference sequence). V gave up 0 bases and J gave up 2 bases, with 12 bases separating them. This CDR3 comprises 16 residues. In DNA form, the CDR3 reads TGTGCCAGCAGCTTGGCAAGCGGGGAACGCAATCAGCCCCAGCATTTT. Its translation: CASSLASGERNQPQHF.

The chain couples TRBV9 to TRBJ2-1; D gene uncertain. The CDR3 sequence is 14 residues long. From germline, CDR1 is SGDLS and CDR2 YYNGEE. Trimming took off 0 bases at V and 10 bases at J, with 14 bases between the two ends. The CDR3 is CASSVEGSLGEQFF. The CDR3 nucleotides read TGTGCCAGCAGCGTAGAAGGTTCCCTAGGCGAGCAGTTCTTC. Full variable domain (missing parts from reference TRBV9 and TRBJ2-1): DSGVTQTPKHLITATGQRVTLRCSPRSGDLSVYWYQQSLDQGLQFLIQYYNGEERAKGNILERFSAQQFPDLHSELNLSSLELGDSALYFCASSVEGSLGEQFFGPGTRLTVL.

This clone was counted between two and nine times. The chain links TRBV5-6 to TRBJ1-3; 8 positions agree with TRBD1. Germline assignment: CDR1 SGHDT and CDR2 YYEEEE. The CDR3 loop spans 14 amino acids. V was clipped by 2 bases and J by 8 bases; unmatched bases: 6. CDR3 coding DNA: TGTGCCAGCAGCTTTGGACAGGGCAAATACACCATATATTTT. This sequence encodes CASSFGQGKYTIYF.

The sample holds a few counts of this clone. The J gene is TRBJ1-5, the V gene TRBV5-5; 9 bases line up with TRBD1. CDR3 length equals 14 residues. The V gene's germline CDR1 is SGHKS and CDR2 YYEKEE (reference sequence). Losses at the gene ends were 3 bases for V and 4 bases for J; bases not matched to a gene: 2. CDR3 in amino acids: CASSWGQGNQPQHF. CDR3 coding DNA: TGTGCCAGCAGCTGGGGACAGGGTAATCAGCCCCAGCATTTT.

The CDR3 coding sequence is TGTGCCAGCAGTGAGGTCGAGGGTGGTTATCCTGAAGCTTTCTTT. Translation gives CASSEVEGGYPEAFF. The V and J genes are TRBV2 and TRBJ1-1; D unresolved. This CDR3 region has 15 residues. V dropped 3 bases and J dropped 6 bases, with 17 bases sitting between them. Germline V gene data show CDR1 as SNHLY and CDR2 as FYNNEI.

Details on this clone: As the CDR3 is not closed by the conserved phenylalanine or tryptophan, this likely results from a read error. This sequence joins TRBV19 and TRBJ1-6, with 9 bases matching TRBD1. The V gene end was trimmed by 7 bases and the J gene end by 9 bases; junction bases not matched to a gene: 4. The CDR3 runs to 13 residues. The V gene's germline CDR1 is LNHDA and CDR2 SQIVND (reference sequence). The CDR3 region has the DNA TGTGCCAGTACGGGACAGGGAGCTTCACCCCTCCACCTT. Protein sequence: CASTGQGASPLHL.

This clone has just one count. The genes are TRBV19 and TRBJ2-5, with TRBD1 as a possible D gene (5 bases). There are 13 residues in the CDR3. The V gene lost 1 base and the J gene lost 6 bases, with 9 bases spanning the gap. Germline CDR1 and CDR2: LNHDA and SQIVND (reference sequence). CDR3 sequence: CASSIAREKTQYF. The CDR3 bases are TGTGCCAGTAGTATAGCCAGGGAAAAGACCCAGTACTTC.

CDR3 nucleotide sequence: TGCGCCAGCAGCCATCATCGCGGGTACTTC. The encoded protein is CASSHHRGYF. V gene TRBV4-3 combines with J gene TRBJ2-7, with no clear D. The CDR3 totals 10 residues. Germline CDR1 LGHNA, CDR2 YSLEER. Trimming pared 3 bases from V and 12 bases from J, leaving 9 bases between.

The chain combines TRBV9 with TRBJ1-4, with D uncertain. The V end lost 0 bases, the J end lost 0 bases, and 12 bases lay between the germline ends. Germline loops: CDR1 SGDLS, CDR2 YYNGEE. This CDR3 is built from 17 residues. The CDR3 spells CASSVAGLSTTNEKLFF. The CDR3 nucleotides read TGTGCCAGCAGCGTAGCAGGTTTGTCTACAACTAATGAAAAACTGTTTTTT.

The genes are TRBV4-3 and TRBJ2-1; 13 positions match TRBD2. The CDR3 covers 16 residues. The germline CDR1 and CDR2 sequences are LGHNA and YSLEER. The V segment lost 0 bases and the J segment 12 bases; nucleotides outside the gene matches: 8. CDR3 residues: CASSQEGGTSGEGQFF. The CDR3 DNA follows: TGCGCCAGCAGCCAAGAGGGCGGGACTAGCGGGGAAGGGCAGTTCTTC.

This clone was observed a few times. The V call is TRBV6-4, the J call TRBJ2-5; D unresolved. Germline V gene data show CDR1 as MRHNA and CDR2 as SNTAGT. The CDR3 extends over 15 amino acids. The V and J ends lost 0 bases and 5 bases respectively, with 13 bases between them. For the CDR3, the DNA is TGTGCCAGCAGTGACTCGAAGCCGCTCGGGGAGACCCAGTACTTC. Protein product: CASSDSKPLGETQYF.

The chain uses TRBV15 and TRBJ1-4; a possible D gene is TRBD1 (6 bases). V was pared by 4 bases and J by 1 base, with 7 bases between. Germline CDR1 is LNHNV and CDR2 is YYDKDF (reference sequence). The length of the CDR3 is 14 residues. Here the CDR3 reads CATSKGGTNEKLFF. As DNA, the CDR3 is TGTGCCACCAGCAAAGGGGGAACTAATGAAAAACTGTTTTTT.

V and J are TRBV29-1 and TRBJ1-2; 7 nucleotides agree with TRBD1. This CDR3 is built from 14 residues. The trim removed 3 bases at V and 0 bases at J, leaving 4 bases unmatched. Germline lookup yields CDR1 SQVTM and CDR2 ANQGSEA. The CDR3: CSVDGTDTNYGYTF. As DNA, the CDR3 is TGCAGCGTTGACGGGACAGATACTAACTATGGCTACACCTTC.

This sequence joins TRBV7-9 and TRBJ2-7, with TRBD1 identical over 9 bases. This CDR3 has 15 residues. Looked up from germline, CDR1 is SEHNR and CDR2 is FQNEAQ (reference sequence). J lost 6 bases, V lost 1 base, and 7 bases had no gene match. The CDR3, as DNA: TGTGCCAGCAGCTTAGAGGGGACAGGGCGCCCCGAGCAGTACTTC. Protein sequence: CASSLEGTGRPEQYF.